This T cell receptor (beta chain) was retrieved from a study of blood T cell repertoires in COVID-19. Study context: Specimens from acute and convalescent COVID-19 originated in the United States, Italy and Spain. From T cells, B-cell-depleted T cells, or PBMCs came the material, which was cDNA or gDNA.

CDR3 size: 17 residues. Germline assignment: CDR1 GTSNPN and CDR2 SVGIG (reference sequence). Trimming took 3 bases from V and 4 from J, leaving 22 bases between them. Profiling relied on immunoSEQ multiplex PCR, and the TCRdb table lists in-frame clones only, not all of them. The profile shows hundreds of thousands of clones, 86% of them singletons. The clonotype originates from a woman aged 30 to 39 with active or convalescent COVID-19. The chain has TRBV30 and TRBJ1-3; D might be TRBD1 (5 bases). Specimen: peripheral blood. The CDR3, as DNA: TGTGCCTGGAGCCCAGGGTTCGGCGGGAAACTGGGAAACACCATATATTTT. Translating gives CAWSPGFGGKLGNTIYF.